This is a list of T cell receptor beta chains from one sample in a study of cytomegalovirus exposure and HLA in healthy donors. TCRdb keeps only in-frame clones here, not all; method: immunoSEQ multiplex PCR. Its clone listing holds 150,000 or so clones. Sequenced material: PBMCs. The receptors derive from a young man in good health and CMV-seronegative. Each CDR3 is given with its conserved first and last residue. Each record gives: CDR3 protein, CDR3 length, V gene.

CASSSRPHPEQYF	13	TRBV11-3
CASTPDRASYNEQFF	15	TRBV27
CASSQLGGKEQFF	13	TRBV4-3
CASSLDTGAYEQYF	14	TRBV5-1
CASSLRDRGYDEKLFF	16	TRBV28
CASSFSGRGNEQFF	14	TRBV7-7
CASSLAPGQGYEQYF	15	TRBV7-7
CASSKPSGGRETQYF	15	TRBV9
CSVVGGEAFF	10	TRBV29-1
CASTIGALEGTDTQYF	16	TRBV11-2
CASSPASGGNYGYTF	15	TRBV5-1
CASSEIIGSPLHF	13	TRBV6-4
CASTLGGAIGEQYF	14	TRBV5-5
CASNLGAGRGEKLFF	15	TRBV7-9
CASIPGSGTRKIAYEQYF	18	TRBV9
CASSFYRNTGELFF	14	TRBV5-1
CASSVSSGGIYNEQFF	16	TRBV11-2
CASTRGGTDYGYTF	14	TRBV6-6
CASSLLSGANVLTF	14	TRBV4-3
CASSASGRDHEQYF	14	TRBV7-9
CASSQQHSGREEEQYF	16	TRBV4-3
CASSLYSQETQYF	13	TRBV28
CASSPMGRGDGYTF	14	TRBV7-9
CASSSLKKGGLGQPQHF	17	TRBV27
CASSLVDRGYEQYF	14	TRBV7-9
CAASGLAGVNEQYF	14	TRBV10-3
CASSLGVGATDTQYF	15	TRBV11-2
CASSVATEPHEQYF	14	TRBV9
CASSLALKGLAGVAWETQYF	20	TRBV7-2
CASSQGSPVGGRLWF	15	TRBV14
CASSHRAYEQYF	12	TRBV14
CASSLEAGPSTQYF	14	TRBV11-2